The 2 T cell receptor beta chains in this list originate from one sample, sequenced in a study of T cells in Graves' hyperthyroidism and ophthalmopathy. RNA transcripts provided the source from which TCR beta CDR3 regions were amplified. HTBI primers drove first-round RT-PCR of the TCR CDR3. TCRdb independently ran MiXCR on the multiplex PCR reads; one entry per CDR3 protein. The sample consists of 480,000 or so distinct CDR3 sequences, approximately 48% of them appearing once. Sequenced sample: peripheral blood or thyroid tissue (not recorded which). All receptors derive from an adult woman with Graves' disease, either hyperthyroidism or ophthalmopathy (not recorded which).

The rearrangement uses TRBV7-6 and TRBJ2-7, with no clear D. Germline CDR1 reads SGHVS; CDR2 reads FNYEAQ. The CDR3 is 15 amino acids. Trimming removed 3 bases from V and 2 bases from J, with 14 bases in between. In DNA form, the CDR3 reads TGTGCCAGCAGCTTGTCAGGCACCCACCCCTACGAGCAGTACTTC. Translating gives CASSLSGTHPYEQYF.

V usage is TRBV10-3 and J usage is TRBJ2-5; 11 bases fit TRBD2. J was trimmed by 5 bases and V by 5 bases; bases with no gene match: 16. From germline, CDR1 is ENHRY and CDR2 SYGVKD. The CDR3 sequence is 18 residues long. The CDR3 here is CAISLGALAGVRGETQYF. CDR3 DNA sequence: TGTGCCATCAGTTTGGGAGCACTAGCGGGAGTAAGGGGCGAGACCCAGTACTTC.